Shown below are 27 T cell receptor beta chains from a single sample sequenced in a study. TCRdb re-called the 5' RACE reads through MiXCR, storing one row per CDR3 protein. The sample lists about 40,000 distinct CDR3 sequences, around 18% occurring once. The sequenced sample was naive CD4+ T cells sorted from a lymph node. Subset: naive CD4+ T cells, CD4+CD45RA+CD25-. The receptor set was obtained from a female donor with breast cancer.

Only a few counts were recorded for this clonotype. The chain joins TRBV12-5 to TRBJ2-1; D gene uncertain. CDR3 length: 13 amino acids. Germline V gives CDR1 LGHNT, CDR2 FRNRAP. V was trimmed by 6 bases and J by 5 bases, leaving 11 bases between them. The CDR3 sequence is CASGLRADNEQFF. The CDR3 region has the DNA TGTGCTAGTGGGCTCCGTGCGGACAATGAGCAGTTCTTC.

The chain recombines TRBV5-6 with TRBJ1-5; D is unclear. Trimming stripped 3 bases from V and 4 bases from J, with 11 bases between. Germline V lookup: CDR1 SGHDT, CDR2 YYEEEE. The CDR3 is made up of 14 amino acids. CDR3 DNA sequence: TGTGCCAGCAGCTCAACCACAGAGAATCAGCCCCAGCATTTT. Protein: CASSSTTENQPQHF.

Only a few counts were recorded for this clonotype. This chain links TRBV7-2 with TRBJ1-5; the D gene is possibly TRBD1 (5 bases). V shed 0 bases and J shed 7 bases, with 10 bases lying between them. The length of the CDR3 is 14 residues. Germline values: CDR1 SGHTA, CDR2 FQGNSA. The CDR3 DNA reads as TGTGCCAGCAGCTTAGCCAGTCAGGGCCAGCCCCAGCATTTT. Amino acids: CASSLASQGQPQHF.

This clonotype came up a few times. V and J are TRBV29-1 and TRBJ2-3; 7 bases agree with TRBD2. This CDR3 is 13 amino acids long. Germline CDR1 SQVTM, CDR2 ANQGSEA. The J segment lost 2 bases and the V segment lost 4 bases, leaving 3 bases of the junction unmatched. The CDR3 DNA is TGCAGCGTTGTGCGGGGGTCCACAGATACGCAGTATTTT. Encoded protein: CSVVRGSTDTQYF.

The chain joins TRBV5-1 to TRBJ2-5; 9 positions match TRBD2. The CDR3 runs to 14 residues. Germline V gene lookup returns CDR1 SGHRS and CDR2 YFSETQ. V lost 7 bases, J lost 7 bases, and 11 bases stayed unmatched. Here the CDR3 reads CASVSGSGLGTQYF. CDR3 coding DNA: TGCGCCAGCGTTAGCGGGAGCGGGCTCGGGACCCAGTACTTC.

This clonotype was seen ten or more times. This chain joins TRBV20-1 and TRBJ2-3; 11 bases fit TRBD2. The V gene's germline CDR1 is DFQATT and CDR2 SNEGSKA (reference sequence). The CDR3 runs 15 residues. Trimming cost V 0 bases and J 3 bases; bases outside gene matches: 2. The CDR3 sequence: CSAREGTSGTDTQYF. For the CDR3, the DNA is TGCAGTGCTAGAGAAGGGACTAGCGGTACAGATACGCAGTATTTT.

A note on this clonotype: One junction end disagrees with the germline gene, perhaps due to a read error. The chain is built from TRBV7-7 and TRBJ2-5; 9 bases line up with TRBD2. The CDR3 is 13 amino acids. CDR1 and CDR2 from the germline V gene are SSHAT and FNYEAQ (reference sequence). DNA of the CDR3: TGTGCTAGCAGCTTAGCGGGGGTAGAGACCCAGTACTTC. Its translation: CASSLAGVETQYF.

V usage is TRBV5-6 and J usage is TRBJ2-3, with no clear D. The CDR3 sequence is 14 residues long. Between the trimmed V and J ends, which lost 2 bases and 5 bases, there was a span of 12 bases. Germline V lookup: CDR1 SGHDT, CDR2 YYEEEE. CDR3 nucleotides: TGTGCCAGCAGCTTCAGAATTATCAAAGATACGCAGTATTTT. Protein: CASSFRIIKDTQYF. The full variable domain, rest sourced from reference TRBV5-6 and TRBJ2-3, is DAGVTQSPTHLIKTRGQQVTLRCSPKSGHDTVSWYQQALGQGPQFIFQYYEEEERQRGNFPDRFSGHQFPNYSSELNVNALLLGDSALYLCASSFRIIKDTQYFGPGTRLTVL.

This clonotype appeared many times. The gene calls are TRBV5-1 and TRBJ1-1; D is unresolved. CDR1 is SGHRS, CDR2 YFSETQ, per germline. CDR3 size: 14 residues. Trimming cost V 0 bases and J 1 base, with 7 bases left between them. The CDR3 nucleotides are TGCGCCAGCAGCTTGGAATCGGGGAACACTGAAGCTTTCTTT. Amino acids: CASSLESGNTEAFF. Supplemented by reference TRBV5-1 and TRBJ1-1, the full variable domain reads KAGVTQTPRYLIKTRGQQVTLSCSPISGHRSVSWYQQTPGQGLQFLFEYFSETQRNKGNFPGRFSGRQFSNSRSEMNVSTLELGDSALYLCASSLESGNTEAFFGQGTRLTVV.

The chain has TRBV5-5 and TRBJ2-2, with unresolved D. V gave up 4 bases and J gave up 4 bases, with 5 bases separating them. The CDR3 totals 12 residues. CDR1 is SGHKS, CDR2 YYEKEE, per germline (reference sequence). CDR3 loop: CASSRATGELFF. CDR3 nucleotides: TGTGCCAGCAGCAGAGCCACCGGGGAGCTGTTTTTT.

There are a few counts of this clonotype. The rearrangement joins TRBV12-3 or TRBV12-4 to TRBJ2-2; 8 nucleotides agree with TRBD1. This CDR3 is 14 amino acids long. Trimming at V came to 6 bases and at J to 6 bases, leaving 6 bases not matched to a gene. The CDR3 is CASSRGQGSGELFF. In DNA, the CDR3 is TGTGCCAGCAGCCGAGGACAGGGATCCGGGGAGCTGTTTTTT.

This clonotype was detected ten times or more. This chain uses TRBV19 with TRBJ1-5; maybe TRBD1 (6 bases). Germline-derived CDR1 and CDR2 are LNHDA and SQIVND (reference sequence). Between the trimmed V and J ends, which lost 6 bases and 4 bases, there was a span of 10 bases. The CDR3 covers 13 residues. The CDR3 region is CASRTGLNQPQHF. DNA for the CDR3: TGTGCCAGTAGAACAGGGCTTAATCAGCCCCAGCATTTT.

This clonotype was observed at least ten times. V gene TRBV20-1 combines with J gene TRBJ2-3; D uncertain. This CDR3 contains 14 residues. Between the trimmed V and J ends, which lost 3 bases and 1 base, there was a span of 11 bases. Germline CDR1 reads DFQATT; CDR2 reads SNEGSKA (reference sequence). The CDR3 loop reads CSASAWPGTDTQYF. CDR3 in DNA: TGCAGTGCTAGCGCATGGCCTGGCACAGATACGCAGTATTTT.

This clonotype was detected many times. The chain combines TRBV2 with TRBJ1-5; D unclear. The CDR3 has 13 amino acids. Trimming took off 6 bases at V and 0 bases at J, with 6 bases between the two ends. Germline V gene lookup returns CDR1 SNHLY and CDR2 FYNNEI. CDR3 coding DNA: TGTGCCAGCAGGACGGATAGCAATCAGCCCCAGCATTTT. It yields the protein CASRTDSNQPQHF.

V and J are TRBV7-6 and TRBJ2-3; 10 nucleotides match TRBD1. This CDR3 is built from 14 residues. V was pared by 4 bases and J by 4 bases, with 2 bases of the junction left unmatched. Germline V gives CDR1 SGHVS, CDR2 FNYEAQ. The CDR3 nucleotides are TGTGCCAGCAGCTGGACAGGGGGTGCAGATACGCAGTATTTT. The encoded protein is CASSWTGGADTQYF. Complete variable domain (other parts from reference TRBV7-6 and TRBJ2-3): GAGVSQSPRYKVTKRGQDVALRCDPISGHVSLYWYRQALGQGPEFLTYFNYEAQQDKSGLPNDRFSAERPEGSISTLTIQRTEQRDSAMYRCASSWTGGADTQYFGPGTRLTVL.

In this sample, this clonotype turned up many times. This chain joins TRBV20-1 and TRBJ2-7; 15 bases map to TRBD2. There are 15 residues in the CDR3. CDR1 is DFQATT, CDR2 SNEGSKA, per germline (reference sequence). After removal of 3 bases from V and 4 bases from J, the junction contained 4 bases not matched to a gene. The DNA of the CDR3 is TGCAGTGCTAGGAGGGGACTAGCGGGAGGTTACGAGCAGTACTTC. It yields the protein CSARRGLAGGYEQYF.

V gene TRBV20-1 combines with J gene TRBJ2-3, with D possibly being TRBD1 (6 bases). There are 14 residues in the CDR3. Germline-derived CDR1 and CDR2 are DFQATT and SNEGSKA (reference sequence). Trimming removed 6 bases at V and 2 bases at J, with 15 bases between. The CDR3 bases are TGCAGTGCCCACCGCCAGGGGTACACAGATACGCAGTATTTT. This gives the protein CSAHRQGYTDTQYF.

Only a few counts were recorded for this clonotype. Relative to the germline gene, one junction end is altered; a read error may explain this. The chain uses TRBV7-9 and TRBJ2-4; 7 bases fit TRBD1. The CDR3 is 10 residues long. Germline values: CDR1 SEHNR, CDR2 FQNEAQ (reference sequence). The CDR3 sequence is CASSLGQIVF. The CDR3 DNA reads TGTGCCAGCAGCTTGGGACAGATAGTTTTC.

As to this clonotype: One junction end disagrees with the germline gene, perhaps due to a read error. The chain is built from TRBV28 and TRBJ2-1, with TRBD2 matching 7 bases. CDR3 size: 15 residues. CDR1 is MDHEN, CDR2 SYDVKM, per germline. DNA for the CDR3: TGTGTCAGCAGTTTGCCCACCGGGACTACGGATGAGCAGTTCTTC. It is translated as CVSSLPTGTTDEQFF.

This clonotype was seen repeatedly, ten times or more. V gene TRBV12-3 or TRBV12-4 combines with J gene TRBJ1-1, with D perhaps TRBD1 (5 bases). The CDR3 covers 14 residues. Trimming cost V 3 bases and J 8 bases, with 16 bases left between them. The CDR3 here is CASSLGGIDPEAFF. The CDR3 nucleotides read TGTGCCAGCAGTTTGGGGGGAATTGACCCCGAAGCTTTCTTT.

This clonotype appeared many times. The rearrangement uses TRBV20-1 and TRBJ1-1; D not resolved. The CDR3 covers 14 residues. V was trimmed by 2 bases and J by 1 base, leaving 11 bases between them. Germline-derived CDR1 and CDR2 are DFQATT and SNEGSKA (reference sequence). The CDR3 DNA follows: TGCAGTGCTAGAAAACATCAGCAGAACACTGAAGCTTTCTTT. Translation: CSARKHQQNTEAFF.

The chain couples TRBV30 to TRBJ2-1; D possibly uses TRBD1 or TRBD2 (6 bases each). The CDR3 consists of 13 residues. Trimming left V 5 bases short and J 9 bases short, with 17 bases between. CDR1 and CDR2 from the germline V gene are GTSNPN and SVGIG (reference sequence). CDR3 residues: CAWSKSGAPEQFF. The CDR3 DNA reads TGTGCCTGGTCAAAATCGGGGGCGCCTGAGCAGTTCTTC.

The rearrangement uses TRBV7-2 and TRBJ2-3; no reliable D call. CDR1 and CDR2 from the germline V gene are SGHTA and FQGNSA. V lost 1 base, J lost 0 bases, and 8 bases lay in between. The CDR3 length is 15 residues. The CDR3 here is CASSLGLLSTDTQYF. The DNA of the CDR3 is TGTGCCAGCAGCTTAGGCTTACTTAGCACAGATACGCAGTATTTT.

On this clonotype: The conserved final phenylalanine or tryptophan is absent from the CDR3, which likely points to a read error. The rearrangement uses TRBV5-4 and TRBJ2-3; weak D call: TRBD2 (5 bases). CDR1 SGHNT and CDR2 YYREEE come from the germline V gene (reference sequence). This CDR3 region has 16 residues. The V end was cut by 0 bases, the J end by 2 bases, with 13 bases between. The CDR3 reads CASSLAGLAPTDTQYS. In DNA, the CDR3 is TGTGCCAGCAGCTTGGCAGGCCTAGCCCCCACAGATACGCAGTATTCT.

Comment on this clonotype: A read error may be the cause here, since a much bigger clone is one base away. The chain links TRBV11-3 to TRBJ2-3, with D hard to call. Looked up from germline, CDR1 is SGHNT and CDR2 is YENEEA. The CDR3 has 11 amino acids. With 3 bases removed from V and 6 bases from J, the gap between germline ends came to 4 bases. The CDR3 nucleotides read TGTGCCAGCAGCTTCGGGGATACGCAGTATTTT. As protein: CASSFGDTQYF. Complete variable domain (other parts from reference TRBV11-3 and TRBJ2-3): EAGVVQSPRYKIIEKKQPVAFWCNPISGHNTLYWYLQNLGQGPELLIRYENEEAVDDSQLPKDRFSAERLKGVDSTLKIQPAELGDSAVYLCASSFGDTQYFGPGTRLTVL.

This clonotype was found a few times. The J gene is TRBJ1-2, the V gene TRBV6-1; the D is unclear. V lost 6 bases and J 4 bases, leaving 12 bases between the germline ends. This CDR3 contains 13 residues. CDR1 is MNHNS and CDR2 is SASEGT in the germline V gene. The CDR3 region is CASSSTDLYGYTF. The CDR3 nucleotides read TGTGCCAGCAGCTCGACGGACCTCTATGGCTACACCTTC.

This clonotype was found a few times. The chain employs TRBV7-8 and TRBJ1-3, with TRBD1 matching over 8 bases. Unmatched junction bases numbered 10, after V lost 6 bases and J lost 0 bases. The CDR3 runs 17 residues. CDR1 and CDR2 (germline): SGHVS, FQNEAQ. CDR3 sequence: CASSDRDRLLSGNTIYF. The CDR3 bases are TGTGCCAGCAGTGACCGGGACAGGCTGCTCTCTGGAAACACCATATATTTT.